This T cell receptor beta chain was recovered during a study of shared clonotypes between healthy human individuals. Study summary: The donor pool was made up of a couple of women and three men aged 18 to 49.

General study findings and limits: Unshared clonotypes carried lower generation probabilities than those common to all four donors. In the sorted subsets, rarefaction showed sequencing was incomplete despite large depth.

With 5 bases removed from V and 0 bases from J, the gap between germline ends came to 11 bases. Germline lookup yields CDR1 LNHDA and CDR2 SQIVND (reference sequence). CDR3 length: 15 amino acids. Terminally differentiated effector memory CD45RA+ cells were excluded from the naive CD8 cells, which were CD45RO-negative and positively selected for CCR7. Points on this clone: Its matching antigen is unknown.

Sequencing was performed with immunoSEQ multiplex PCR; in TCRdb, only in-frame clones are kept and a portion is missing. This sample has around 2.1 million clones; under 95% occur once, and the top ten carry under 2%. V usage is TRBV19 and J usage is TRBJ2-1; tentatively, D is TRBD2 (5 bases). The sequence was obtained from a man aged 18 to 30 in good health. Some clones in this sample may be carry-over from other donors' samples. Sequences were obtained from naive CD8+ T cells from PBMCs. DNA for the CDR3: TGTGCCAGTAGTTGGACTTTACTCTCCTACAATGAGCAGTTCTTC. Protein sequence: CASSWTLLSYNEQFF.